This TCR beta chain was retrieved from a study of T cell responses to AZD1222 COVID-19 vaccine. Study-level results: The study found Spike-specific TCR breadth and depth rose after two AZD1222 doses. Among the donors, most were white British and more were female, and clonal diversity was possibly underestimated. Spike-spanning, vaccine-associated CD4 TCRs were dominant at 160-218 and 743-854.

Germline-derived CDR1 and CDR2 are MDHEN and SYDVKM. The CDR3 runs to 14 residues. Trimming shortened V by 2 bases and J by 10 bases, and 12 bases separated the two germline ends. Combined were second doses at about 4 or about 12 weeks. Profiled with immunoSEQ multiplex PCR; TCRdb holds only in-frame clones, not every one. This table has 150,000 to 200,000 clones, about 91% appearing once. A remark on this clone: Its target is not known.

The sequencing here drew on peripheral blood, taken 28 days after the second AZD1222 dose. This receptor was taken from an adult who received the AZD1222 COVID-19 vaccine. The chain joins TRBV28 to TRBJ1-6; unclear D gene. The CDR3 region is CASSLSSRRSPLHF. CDR3 sequence (DNA): TGTGCCAGCAGTTTAAGTTCCCGGCGGTCACCCCTCCACTTT.